This section outlines one T cell receptor (beta chain) sequence together with its context. The data belong to a study of blood T cells in healthy people across ages. The second PCR ran about 6 to 12 cycles with a sample-barcoded 5' primer and J-beta primers. One entry per CDR3 protein results from TCRdb running MiXCR on the 5' RACE reads. In the table there are over a million distinct CDR3 sequences, approximately 25% of which are singletons. In each sample, at least 7 million PBMCs were isolated. V lost 3 bases and J 7 bases, leaving 19 bases between the germline ends. The CDR3 is made up of 15 amino acids. Germline V lookup: CDR1 SGHRS, CDR2 YFSETQ. The sample was also linked to a second study, of T cells of mothers and their children.

The specimen was blood. The chain links TRBV5-1 to TRBJ2-5; weak D call: TRBD1 (6 bases). The receptor comes from a girl aged 2 to 9 in good health. The CDR3 DNA reads TGCGCCAGCAGCTGGGAGCAAGGGGGATTAGGGACCCAGTACTTC. Amino acid sequence: CASSWEQGGLGTQYF.